The 12 T cell receptor beta chains presented below share a single source sample, sequenced in a study of CD8+CD57+ T cells in acquired aplastic anemia. An expansion of CD8+CD57+ cells by flow cytometry had been shown in patients chosen for sequencing. TCR beta VDJ and CDR3 profiles were obtained from a genomic DNA template. MiXCR, run by TCRdb on the reads, gives a single entry per CDR3 protein. The repertoire holds about 160,000 distinct CDR3 sequences, with around half as singletons. Sequencing used sorted CD4+, CD8+, or CD8+CD57+ T cells (not recorded which) from PBMCs. The receptors were gathered from a human donor with aplastic anemia.

This clonotype showed up just a few times. The rearrangement uses TRBV10-3 and TRBJ2-1, with 13 bases identical to TRBD2. The CDR3 consists of 16 residues. After removal of 4 bases from V and 2 bases from J, the junction contained 2 bases not matched to a gene. Germline CDR1 and CDR2: ENHRY and SYGVKD. The chain's CDR3 is CAISGGTSGAYNEQFF. CDR3 coding DNA: TGTGCCATCAGTGGCGGGACTAGCGGGGCCTACAATGAGCAGTTCTTC.

The genes are TRBV20-1 and TRBJ2-1; 11 nucleotides align to TRBD2. With 1 base clipped from V and 2 bases from J, the junction kept 4 bases outside the gene matches. The CDR3 totals 16 residues. The germline CDR1 and CDR2 sequences are DFQATT and SNEGSKA (reference sequence). The CDR3, as DNA: TGCAGTGCTAGAGGCCTAGCGGGGGGACCCTACAATGAGCAGTTCTTC. Its protein product is CSARGLAGGPYNEQFF.

The rearrangement uses TRBV5-1 and TRBJ2-7; no clear D gene. Deletions cut 0 bases from V and 0 bases from J, with 10 bases between. CDR1 and CDR2 from the germline V gene are SGHRS and YFSETQ. The CDR3 covers 15 residues. DNA of the CDR3: TGCGCCAGCAGCTTGGGTCAGGCGGTCTCCTACGAGCAGTACTTC. Protein product: CASSLGQAVSYEQYF.

The rearrangement uses TRBV7-9 and TRBJ1-2, with D possibly matching TRBD1 (6 bases). This CDR3 is 13 amino acids long. Germline V gives CDR1 SEHNR, CDR2 FQNEAQ (reference sequence). Trimming cost V 5 bases and J 6 bases, with 13 bases left between them. CDR3 region: CASSPPGAHGYTF. The CDR3 nucleotides read TGTGCCAGCAGCCCTCCGGGGGCGCATGGCTACACCTTC. The whole variable domain, remainder taken from reference TRBV7-9 and TRBJ1-2, is DTGVSQNPRHKITKRGQNVTFRCDPISEHNRLYWYRQTLGQGPEFLTYFQNEAQLEKSRLLSDRFSAERPKGSFSTLEIQRTEQGDSAMYLCASSPPGAHGYTFGSGTRLTVV.

The rearrangement links TRBV7-6 to TRBJ2-1; no firm D call. Trimming stripped 6 bases from V and 1 base from J, with 7 bases between. CDR3 length: 13 amino acids. Looked up from germline, CDR1 is SGHVS and CDR2 is FNYEAQ. The CDR3 DNA reads TGTGCCAGCAGTGGCAGATCCTACAATGAGCAGTTCTTC. This encodes CASSGRSYNEQFF. Supplemented by reference TRBV7-6 and TRBJ2-1, the full variable domain reads GAGVSQSPRYKVTKRGQDVALRCDPISGHVSLYWYRQALGQGPEFLTYFNYEAQQDKSGLPNDRFSAERPEGSISTLTIQRTEQRDSAMYRCASSGRSYNEQFFGPGTRLTVL.

This clonotype was observed at least ten times. The rearrangement links TRBV20-1 to TRBJ1-1; D is undetermined. The V gene lost 0 bases and the J gene lost 0 bases, with 8 bases spanning the gap. CDR3 length: 14 amino acids. CDR1 is DFQATT and CDR2 is SNEGSKA in the germline V gene (reference sequence). CDR3 nucleotides: TGCAGTGCTAGAGATCAAGGGTTGAACACTGAAGCTTTCTTT. It yields the protein CSARDQGLNTEAFF.

This clonotype has a count of ten or more. This chain connects TRBV25-1 to TRBJ2-1; 8 positions agree with TRBD1. Losses at the gene ends were 3 bases for V and 0 bases for J; bases not matched to a gene: 4. The CDR3 spans 16 residues. Looked up from germline, CDR1 is MGHDK and CDR2 is SYGVNS. CDR3 sequence reads: CASSDTGGSSYNEQFF. In DNA, the CDR3 is TGTGCCAGCAGTGACACAGGGGGTAGCTCCTACAATGAGCAGTTCTTC.

V and J are TRBV12-3 or TRBV12-4 and TRBJ2-6; D is uncertain. This CDR3 has 16 amino acids. V was trimmed by 2 bases and J by 0 bases, leaving 8 bases between them. This CDR3 is CASSLPGISGANVLTF. CDR3 nucleotide sequence: TGTGCCAGCAGTTTACCGGGCATCTCTGGGGCCAACGTCCTGACTTTC.

This clonotype was recorded at least ten times. The chain is built from TRBV24-1 and TRBJ2-1, with 16 bases lining up with TRBD2. V was clipped by 4 bases and J by 10 bases; unmatched bases: 6. CDR3 size: 16 residues. Germline loops: CDR1 KGHDR, CDR2 SFDVKD. CDR3: CATSDPGLAGGGEQFF. The CDR3 DNA reads as TGTGCCACCAGTGACCCGGGACTAGCGGGAGGGGGGGAGCAGTTCTTC.

The chain combines TRBV5-1 with TRBJ2-7; 7 nucleotides match TRBD1. The CDR3 extends over 15 amino acids. Germline CDR1 and CDR2: SGHRS and YFSETQ. The V and J ends lost 4 bases and 7 bases, in that order; junction bases with no gene match: 14. The CDR3 protein is CASSVGTASSGEQYF. CDR3 coding DNA: TGCGCCAGCAGCGTCGGGACAGCCTCGTCGGGGGAGCAGTACTTC.

V gene TRBV5-1 combines with J gene TRBJ2-2; 13 bases match TRBD2. CDR3 size: 16 residues. The trim removed 1 base at V and 6 bases at J, leaving 3 bases unmatched. In germline, CDR1 is SGHRS, CDR2 YFSETQ. DNA of the CDR3: TGCGCCAGCAGCTTGCGACTAGCGGGAGGCGCCGGGGAGCTGTTTTTT. Translating it yields CASSLRLAGGAGELFF.

The chain is built from TRBV7-2 and TRBJ1-1; D not certain. This CDR3 is built from 13 residues. Trimming stripped 6 bases from V and 4 bases from J, with 12 bases between. Germline CDR1 SGHTA, CDR2 FQGNSA. Here the CDR3 reads CASRERRVTEAFF. Here the CDR3 DNA reads TGTGCCAGCAGGGAAAGGAGGGTCACTGAAGCTTTCTTT. Combining the CDR3 with reference TRBV7-2 and TRBJ1-1 gives the whole variable domain GAGVSQSPSNKVTEKGKDVELRCDPISGHTALYWYRQSLGQGLEFLIYFQGNSAPDKSGLPSDRFSAERTGGSVSTLTIQRTQQEDSAVYLCASRERRVTEAFFGQGTRLTVV.